This entry is about one T cell receptor beta chain. Its matching antigen is unknown. This entry comes from a study of vaccination effects on CD4 cells after COVID-19. Study results and caveats: The study found marked clonal contraction of infection- and vaccine-induced clones late after vaccination. Healthy vaccinees' vaccine-induced clones included only 1 of 255 that recognized common cold coronaviruses.

The CDR3 totals 11 residues. The trim removed 5 bases at V and 10 bases at J, leaving 6 bases unmatched. Germline V gives CDR1 DFQATT, CDR2 SNEGSKA (reference sequence). Generated by immunoSEQ multiplex PCR, the TCRdb table keeps only in-frame clones and is missing some. The sample lists just under 75,000 clones; nearly 75% were seen once. Following 10 days of culture, CD4+ T cells were isolated. Two-dose BNT162b2 or mRNA-1273 vaccination was given to participants. The healthy vaccine recipients, who had no prior SARS-CoV-2 infection, showed negative nucleocapsid antibodies. On both days 3 and 7, half of the culture medium was replaced with IL-2 medium.

The rearrangement links TRBV20-1 to TRBJ1-1; 8 bases fit TRBD1. The sequencing used CD4+ T cells from PBMCs cultured without peptide, collected after COVID-19 vaccination. This sequence originates from a human donor who received a COVID-19 vaccine. The CDR3 sequence: CSALQGGLAFF. The CDR3 DNA sequence: TGCAGTGCTTTACAGGGGGGGCTAGCTTTCTTT.